This TCR beta chain stems from a study of cytomegalovirus exposure and HLA in healthy donors. V dropped 1 base and J dropped 6 bases, with 16 bases sitting between them. The CDR3 runs to 16 residues. Germline CDR1 is SEHNR and CDR2 is FQNEAQ (reference sequence). General study points: The sole available immune exposure information was CMV serostatus. Association with HLA alleles at 0.05 false discovery rate was found for 15,000 or so TCR beta sequences in a later analysis. Some highly shared sequence variants likely arose as a pipeline artifact.

The primer mix had 60 Vbeta and 13 Jbeta primers. Assay used: immunoSEQ multiplex PCR; TCRdb lists only in-frame clones, some missing. The data contain approximately 120,000 clones, less than 70% of them singletons. As to this clone: Its specificity is not known.

Sequenced: PBMCs. The J gene is TRBJ1-5, the V gene TRBV7-9; maybe TRBD1 (5 bases). The receptor was isolated from a woman in her seventies in good health and CMV-seropositive. The CDR3 reads CASSLGGTMGSQPQHF. For the CDR3, the DNA is TGTGCCAGCAGCTTAGGCGGGACCATGGGTAGTCAGCCCCAGCATTTT. The entire variable domain, with the rest obtained from reference TRBV7-9 and TRBJ1-5, is as follows: DTGVSQNPRHKITKRGQNVTFRCDPISEHNRLYWYRQTLGQGPEFLTYFQNEAQLEKSRLLSDRFSAERPKGSFSTLEIQRTEQGDSAMYLCASSLGGTMGSQPQHFGDGTRLSIL.